The 16 T cell receptor beta chains listed next were all sequenced from one sample in a study of response to subunit inactivated influenza vaccine. A single record per CDR3 protein comes from TCRdb applying MiXCR to the RT-PCR reads. The sample records a few hundred thousand distinct CDR3 sequences, 20% to 25% being singletons. This specimen was PBMCs from blood, taken 21 months after vaccination. These receptors originate from a man between 50 and 75 years old who received an inactivated influenza vaccine.

The chain recombines TRBV20-1 with TRBJ1-1, with D hard to call. The germline V gene encodes CDR1 DFQATT and CDR2 SNEGSKA (reference sequence). This CDR3 is built from 14 residues. V lost 3 bases, J lost 0 bases, and 11 bases lay in between. The DNA for the CDR3 is TGCAGTGCTAGGAGGGCGGGCCTGAACACTGAAGCTTTCTTT. Protein product: CSARRAGLNTEAFF.

A remark on this clonotype: One end of the junction fails to match germline, which may point to a read error. This chain uses TRBV29-1 with TRBJ2-2; no definite D call. This CDR3 has 13 amino acids. Germline CDR1 SQVTM, CDR2 ANQGSEA. CDR3 loop: CSVQDPNTGELFF. Here the CDR3 DNA reads TGCAGCGTTCAAGACCCGAACACCGGGGAGCTGTTTTTT.

The V call is TRBV5-1, the J call TRBJ2-7; D is possibly TRBD1 (6 bases). The V and J ends lost 0 bases and 4 bases respectively, with 11 bases between them. This CDR3 has 14 residues. Germline V gene lookup returns CDR1 SGHRS and CDR2 YFSETQ. The CDR3 DNA reads as TGCGCCAGCAGCTTGGGGACAGACCTTTACGAGCAGTACTTC. Residues: CASSLGTDLYEQYF.

The rearrangement uses TRBV28 and TRBJ2-5, with a possible D match to TRBD1 (6 bases). The CDR3 totals 14 residues. V was shortened by 3 bases and J by 3 bases, with 11 bases between the two germline ends. The germline V gene encodes CDR1 MDHEN and CDR2 SYDVKM. CDR3 DNA: TGTGCCAGCAGTTTCAGGGGAATGGAAGAGACCCAGTACTTC. Amino acids: CASSFRGMEETQYF.

The genes are TRBV29-1 and TRBJ1-1; no clear D. The germline V gene has CDR1 SQVTM and CDR2 ANQGSEA. V was cut by 4 bases and J by 0 bases, with 6 bases left in between. The length of the CDR3 is 12 residues. CDR3 loop: CSVGSMNTEAFF. For the CDR3, the DNA is TGCAGCGTTGGGAGCATGAACACTGAAGCTTTCTTT.

The chain combines TRBV20-1 with TRBJ1-4, with D uncertain. CDR1 and CDR2 from the germline V gene are DFQATT and SNEGSKA (reference sequence). Trimming pared 1 base from V and 7 bases from J, leaving 13 bases between. This CDR3 is 14 amino acids long. The CDR3, as DNA: TGCAGTGCTAGAGGGCTCGGCCTTGGTGAAAAACTGTTTTTT. Its translation: CSARGLGLGEKLFF.

At least ten counts were recorded for this clonotype. The chain recombines TRBV18 with TRBJ1-6; D is ambiguous. The germline V and J ends were trimmed by 2 bases and 8 bases, with 4 bases remaining between them. Germline CDR1 reads KGHSH; CDR2 reads LQKENI. The length of the CDR3 is 12 residues. As DNA, the CDR3 is TGTGCCAGCTCACCAGGGGATTCACCCCTCCACTTT. Protein: CASSPGDSPLHF.

To note about this clonotype: A single base separates this from a much larger clone, so it may be a read error. The CDR3 coding sequence is TGTGCCAGCAGTCCAGACAGGGGCTATGGCTACACCTTC. Its translation is CASSPDRGYGYTF. The chain uses TRBV11-2 and TRBJ1-2, with 8 bases aligning to TRBD1. The CDR3 loop spans 13 amino acids. Unmatched junction bases numbered 4, after V lost 6 bases and J lost 4 bases. Germline CDR1 and CDR2: SGHAT and FQNNGV. Based on the CDR3 plus reference TRBV11-2 and TRBJ1-2, the full variable domain is EAGVAQSPRYKIIEKRQSVAFWCNPISGHATLYWYQQILGQGPKLLIQFQNNGVVDDSQLPKDRFSAERLKGVDSTLKIQPAKLEDSAVYLCASSPDRGYGYTFGSGTRLTVV.

In regard to this clonotype: Its ends do not fully match the called genes, so a read error is possible. This rearrangement joins TRBV6-2 or TRBV6-3 to TRBJ1-2; D remains unclear. CDR1 MNHEY and CDR2 SVGEGT come from the germline V gene. This CDR3 contains 12 residues. The chain's CDR3 is CANSWTRYGYTF. DNA of the CDR3: TGTGCCAACAGTTGGACCCGCTATGGCTACACCTTC.

In its sample, this clonotype was seen many times. The chain couples TRBV4-2 to TRBJ1-1; D remains ambiguous. Trimming took 7 bases from V and 6 from J, leaving 9 bases between them. CDR3 length equals 11 residues. The germline CDR1 and CDR2 sequences are LGHNA and YNFKEQ. The DNA of the CDR3 is TGTGCCAGCACCCTAGGACCTGAAGCTTTCTTT. Amino acids: CASTLGPEAFF.

This clonotype turned up a few times. This chain links TRBV5-6 with TRBJ2-7, with D perhaps being TRBD1 or TRBD2 (5 bases each). The germline V gene has CDR1 SGHDT and CDR2 YYEEEE. This CDR3 comprises 18 residues. Trimming removed 3 bases from V and 0 bases from J, with 22 bases in between. CDR3 protein: CASSSVIQVEDSSYEQYF. The CDR3 nucleotides read TGTGCCAGCAGCTCCGTAATACAGGTGGAGGATAGCTCCTACGAGCAGTACTTC. Full variable domain (remainder filled in from reference TRBV5-6 and TRBJ2-7): DAGVTQSPTHLIKTRGQQVTLRCSPKSGHDTVSWYQQALGQGPQFIFQYYEEEERQRGNFPDRFSGHQFPNYSSELNVNALLLGDSALYLCASSSVIQVEDSSYEQYFGPGTRLTVT.

The DNA of the CDR3 is TGTGCCAGCCGTAGGGGGGGTCAGGGGGCCCAGTACTTC. This encodes CASRRGGQGAQYF. The chain employs TRBV27 and TRBJ2-5; D might be TRBD1 or TRBD2, each matching 7 bases. CDR1 and CDR2 from the germline V gene are MNHEY and SMNVEV (reference sequence). The germline V and J ends were trimmed by 8 bases and 9 bases, with 19 bases remaining between them. This CDR3 is 13 amino acids long.

Of note for this clonotype: At one end, the junction sequence differs from germline, possibly due to a read error. The chain couples TRBV10-2 to TRBJ1-3; possible D gene TRBD1, 6 bases. The V gene's germline CDR1 is WSHSY and CDR2 SAAADI. The CDR3 covers 13 residues. In nucleotides, the CDR3 is TGCGCCAGCAGCGGGGACAACGGAAACATCATATATTTT. Encoded protein: CASSGDNGNIIYF.

This clonotype has more than one count but fewer than ten. This rearrangement joins TRBV29-1 to TRBJ1-1, with a tentative D call TRBD1 (6 bases). This CDR3 is 15 amino acids long. The germline V gene has CDR1 SQVTM and CDR2 ANQGSEA. V lost 3 bases, J lost 0 bases, and 14 bases lay in between. CDR3 DNA sequence: TGCAGCGTTGATCCTGGACAGAGAGTGAACACTGAAGCTTTCTTT. It is translated as CSVDPGQRVNTEAFF.

This clonotype was observed a handful of times. The chain uses TRBV2 and TRBJ1-2; no clear D gene. V lost 4 bases to trimming and J lost 4 bases, with 10 bases between them. CDR3 length: 13 amino acids. Germline values: CDR1 SNHLY, CDR2 FYNNEI. In nucleotides, the CDR3 is TGTGCCAGCAGTGCGGGCCGGGCCTATGGCTACACCTTC. Translating gives CASSAGRAYGYTF.

This clonotype has just a few counts. The chain is built from TRBV28 and TRBJ2-5; no clear D. Trimming removed 5 bases from V and 5 bases from J, with 12 bases in between. The CDR3 contains 13 residues. Germline CDR1 reads MDHEN; CDR2 reads SYDVKM. CDR3 residues: CASSTLGWETQYF. The CDR3 nucleotides read TGTGCCAGCAGTACCTTAGGGTGGGAGACCCAGTACTTC.